This TCR beta chain was observed in a study of identical twins. TCRdb analysed the 5' RACE reads with MiXCR anew, one entry per CDR3 protein. The table includes roughly 1,500,000 distinct CDR3 sequences, roughly a third detected once. Germline V lookup: CDR1 KGHDR, CDR2 SFDVKD. This CDR3 region has 16 residues. Sequenced sample: cord blood. The rearrangement links TRBV24-1 to TRBJ2-1; TRBD2 matches 9 bases. The DNA end favors TRBJ2-7, so the J call may be wrong. This clonotype was obtained from a newborn girl in good health. The DNA of the CDR3 is TGTGCCACCAGTGGGGAGCGGGAGGCCACCTACAATGAGCAGTACTTC. This encodes CATSGEREATYNEQYF.